These 25 T cell receptor beta chains originate from one sample sequenced in a study of T cell responses to AZD1222 COVID-19 vaccine. Profiling relied on immunoSEQ multiplex PCR, and the TCRdb table lists in-frame clones only, not all of them. This table has about 110,000 clones, roughly 90% appearing once. This material consisted of peripheral blood, taken 28 days after the second AZD1222 dose. The source of these receptors is an adult who received the AZD1222 COVID-19 vaccine.

This chain links TRBV5-5 with TRBJ2-7, with 13 bases that match TRBD2. The CDR3 covers 15 residues. The trim removed 3 bases at V and 4 bases at J, leaving 4 bases unmatched. Germline loops: CDR1 SGHKS, CDR2 YYEKEE (reference sequence). DNA for the CDR3: TGTGCCAGCAGCTCCTGGACTAGCGGGAGTTACGAGCAGTACTTC. It translates to CASSSWTSGSYEQYF.

The chain combines TRBV25-1 with TRBJ2-1; 13 bases line up with TRBD2. Per germline, CDR1 MGHDK and CDR2 SYGVNS. This CDR3 contains 16 residues. Losses at the gene ends were 6 bases for V and 10 bases for J; bases not matched to a gene: 12. The CDR3 sequence: CASRGTGTSGAHEQFF. DNA for the CDR3: TGTGCCAGCAGGGGGACCGGGACTAGCGGGGCCCACGAGCAGTTCTTC.

V gene TRBV3-1 (or the pseudogene TRBV3-2) combines with J gene TRBJ2-1; the D is unclear. Germline V gene sequence: CDR1 LGHDT, CDR2 YNNKEL (reference sequence). V was pared by 0 bases and J by 7 bases, with 7 bases between. This CDR3 comprises 13 residues. CDR3 nucleotides: TGTGCCAGCAGCCAAGATGGGCTGAATGAGCAGTTCTTC. This encodes CASSQDGLNEQFF.

CDR3 residues: CASSQDRRSGTDTQYF. In DNA form, the CDR3 reads TGTGCCAGCAGCCAAGACAGGAGGAGCGGGACAGATACGCAGTATTTT. The chain carries TRBV3-1 (or the pseudogene TRBV3-2) and TRBJ2-3; a possible D gene is TRBD2 (6 bases). Germline CDR1 and CDR2: LGHDT and YNNKEL (reference sequence). CDR3 length: 16 amino acids. V lost 0 bases and J 3 bases, leaving 13 bases between the germline ends.

V is TRBV29-1 and J is TRBJ2-7; D is undetermined. The CDR3 runs to 12 residues. V lost 4 bases to trimming and J lost 10 bases, with 17 bases between them. The germline V gene has CDR1 SQVTM and CDR2 ANQGSEA. In DNA, the CDR3 is TGCAGCGTTGCCCCGCGGCGTGGGAACCAGTACTTC. Translating gives CSVAPRRGNQYF.

CDR3 DNA sequence: TGTGCCTGGAGTTTCTCAGGGAGGGGAGCTTTCTTT. It specifies CAWSFSGRGAFF. The rearrangement uses TRBV30 and TRBJ1-1, with D maybe TRBD1 (5 bases). Germline loops: CDR1 GTSNPN, CDR2 SVGIG (reference sequence). With 2 bases removed from V and 10 bases from J, the gap between germline ends came to 14 bases. CDR3 length equals 12 residues.

With respect to this clone: An end of the junction does not agree with germline; a read error may underlie this. J is TRBJ2-3 and V is TRBV7-7; tentative D call: TRBD2 (6 bases). Germline lookup yields CDR1 SSHAT and CDR2 FNYEAQ (reference sequence). This CDR3 comprises 16 residues. CDR3 nucleotides: TGTGCTAGCAACTGGCGGCGGAGGGCGCGGACAGATACGCAGTATTTT. Amino acid sequence: CASNWRRRARTDTQYF. Drawing the rest from reference TRBV7-7 and TRBJ2-3, the complete variable domain is GAGVSQSPRYKVTKRGQDVTLRCDPISSHATLYWYQQALGQGPEFLTYFNYEAQPDKSGLPSDRFSAERPEGSISTLTIQRTEQRDSAMYRCASNWRRRARTDTQYFGPGTRLTVL.

This chain connects TRBV12-3 or TRBV12-4 to TRBJ2-5; 8 nucleotides match TRBD1. CDR3 length: 13 residues. V was pared by 4 bases and J by 4 bases, with 2 bases of the junction left unmatched. CDR3: CASSWDRRETQYF. Here the CDR3 DNA reads TGTGCCAGCAGTTGGGACAGGCGAGAGACCCAGTACTTC.

This chain links TRBV2 with TRBJ1-1, with D hard to call. The CDR3 is 11 residues long. CDR1 is SNHLY and CDR2 is FYNNEI in the germline V gene. With 8 bases removed from V and 11 bases from J, the gap between germline ends came to 15 bases. The CDR3 bases are TGTGCCAGCGGGAGGCCGCGGGAGGCTTTCTTT. Its protein product is CASGRPREAFF.

The genes are TRBV5-5 and TRBJ1-3, with a tentative D call TRBD1 (5 bases). Per the germline V gene, CDR1 is SGHKS and CDR2 is YYEKEE (reference sequence). The CDR3 loop spans 16 amino acids. The V end lost 0 bases, the J end lost 4 bases, and 14 bases lay between the germline ends. The CDR3 spells CASSLGQPNIGNTIYF. The CDR3, as DNA: TGTGCCAGCAGCTTGGGACAGCCTAATATAGGAAACACCATATATTTT.

The chain has TRBV6-1 and TRBJ2-1; possible D gene TRBD1, 5 bases. This CDR3 spans 15 amino acids. The V and J ends lost 1 base and 6 bases respectively, with 13 bases between them. Per the germline V gene, CDR1 is MNHNS and CDR2 is SASEGT. CDR3 loop: CASSEVTGHFNEQFF. The CDR3 DNA follows: TGTGCCAGCAGTGAAGTTACAGGCCACTTCAATGAGCAGTTCTTC.

J is TRBJ2-7 and V is TRBV28; D ambiguous. Deletions cut 4 bases from V and 0 bases from J, with 4 bases between. Germline CDR1 and CDR2: MDHEN and SYDVKM. CDR3 length equals 12 residues. The CDR3 DNA is TGTGCCAGCAGTTCCCCCTCCTACGAGCAGTACTTC. This encodes CASSSPSYEQYF.

V is TRBV19 and J is TRBJ1-1; TRBD1 is a possible D gene (5 bases). Looked up from germline, CDR1 is LNHDA and CDR2 is SQIVND (reference sequence). V gave up 3 bases and J gave up 3 bases, with 11 bases separating them. This CDR3 comprises 14 residues. Here the CDR3 DNA reads TGTGCCAGTAGTATTACAGGTGGCGACACTGAAGCTTTCTTT. Protein sequence: CASSITGGDTEAFF. Combining the CDR3 with reference TRBV19 and TRBJ1-1 gives the whole variable domain DGGITQSPKYLFRKEGQNVTLSCEQNLNHDAMYWYRQDPGQGLRLIYYSQIVNDFQKGDIAEGYSVSREKKESFPLTVTSAQKNPTAFYLCASSITGGDTEAFFGQGTRLTVV.

The chain uses TRBV11-3 and TRBJ2-5, with TRBD1 identical over 10 bases. The germline CDR1 and CDR2 sequences are SGHNT and YENEEA. The junction had 7 bases not matched to a gene; V was cut back by 6 bases and J by 0 bases. The CDR3 spans 16 residues. CDR3 nucleotides: TGTGCCAGCAGGTTATCCGGGACAGGGGACCAAGAGACCCAGTACTTC. It is translated as CASRLSGTGDQETQYF. The full variable domain, rest sourced from reference TRBV11-3 and TRBJ2-5, is EAGVVQSPRYKIIEKKQPVAFWCNPISGHNTLYWYLQNLGQGPELLIRYENEEAVDDSQLPKDRFSAERLKGVDSTLKIQPAELGDSAVYLCASRLSGTGDQETQYFGPGTRLLVL.

The CDR3 DNA reads TGTGCCAGCAGCCGAGGGACTAGCGGGTACTCAGATACGCAGTATTTT. Translating gives CASSRGTSGYSDTQYF. The J gene is TRBJ2-3, the V gene TRBV3-1 (or the pseudogene TRBV3-2); 12 nucleotides match TRBD2. The length of the CDR3 is 16 residues. Losses at the gene ends were 4 bases for V and 4 bases for J; bases not matched to a gene: 6. CDR1 and CDR2 from the germline V gene are LGHDT and YNNKEL (reference sequence).

This clone was seen a handful of times. The gene calls are TRBV7-9 and TRBJ2-1; 7 nucleotides agree with TRBD1. Germline CDR1 SEHNR, CDR2 FQNEAQ (reference sequence). The CDR3 extends over 14 amino acids. J was trimmed by 1 base and V by 7 bases; bases with no gene match: 4. The CDR3 DNA reads as TGTGCCAGCAACTGGGACAGTTCCTACAATGAGCAGTTCTTC. Protein product: CASNWDSSYNEQFF. Complete variable domain (other parts from reference TRBV7-9 and TRBJ2-1): DTGVSQNPRHKITKRGQNVTFRCDPISEHNRLYWYRQTLGQGPEFLTYFQNEAQLEKSRLLSDRFSAERPKGSFSTLEIQRTEQGDSAMYLCASNWDSSYNEQFFGPGTRLTVL.

Concerning this clone itself: One end of the junction is discordant with germline, which a read error may explain. The J gene is TRBJ1-2, the V gene TRBV11-3, with D unresolved. CDR3 length: 12 amino acids. Germline V gene data show CDR1 as SGHNT and CDR2 as YENEEA. CDR3 in DNA: TGTGCCAGCAGCGTAGACAACTATGGCTACACCTTC. It encodes CASSVDNYGYTF.

This clone occurred once. The chain recombines TRBV2 with TRBJ2-7; possibly TRBD2 for D (5 bases). V was pared by 3 bases and J by 3 bases, with 9 bases between. This CDR3 spans 13 amino acids. CDR1 and CDR2 (germline): SNHLY, FYNNEI. CDR3 DNA sequence: TGTGCCAGCAGTGATACGGGATACTACGAGCAGTACTTC. Translating it yields CASSDTGYYEQYF. Full variable domain (outside the CDR3, taken from reference TRBV2 and TRBJ2-7): EPEVTQTPSHQVTQMGQEVILRCVPISNHLYFYWYRQILGQKVEFLVSFYNNEISEKSEIFDDQFSVERPDGSNFTLKIRSTKLEDSAMYFCASSDTGYYEQYFGPGTRLTVT.

The chain couples TRBV18 to TRBJ1-2; TRBD1 is a possible D gene (5 bases). The V end lost 3 bases, the J end lost 6 bases, and 20 bases lay between the germline ends. The CDR3 contains 16 residues. Looked up from germline, CDR1 is KGHSH and CDR2 is LQKENI. CDR3 DNA sequence: TGTGCCAGCTCACCCCGTCTCGTCGACGGGGGAAATGGCTACACCTTC. Translation gives CASSPRLVDGGNGYTF.

The chain links TRBV19 to TRBJ2-2; TRBD1 agrees at 7 bases. V was pared by 3 bases and J by 5 bases, with 3 bases of the junction left unmatched. Germline V gene lookup returns CDR1 LNHDA and CDR2 SQIVND (reference sequence). This CDR3 has 14 amino acids. The CDR3 spells CASSMYRGTGELFF. The CDR3, as DNA: TGTGCCAGTAGTATGTACAGGGGAACCGGGGAGCTGTTTTTT.

The chain joins TRBV7-9 to TRBJ2-5, with a weak D call TRBD2 (6 bases). V was shortened by 4 bases and J by 5 bases, with 17 bases between the two germline ends. Germline-derived CDR1 and CDR2 are SEHNR and FQNEAQ (reference sequence). This CDR3 contains 15 residues. The CDR3 is CASSSGRAGGETQYF. The CDR3 DNA reads as TGTGCCAGCAGCTCCGGACGAGCGGGCGGGGAGACCCAGTACTTC.

This clone was detected only once. The V gene is TRBV28, the J gene TRBJ2-1, with 7 bases aligning to TRBD2. V lost 5 bases to trimming and J lost 4 bases; unmatched junction nucleotides: 8. CDR1 and CDR2 from the germline V gene are MDHEN and SYDVKM. CDR3 length equals 15 residues. CDR3 nucleotides: TGTGCCAGCAGTCCCCCGGGCGGGAGATACAATGAGCAGTTCTTC. Translated, it gives CASSPPGGRYNEQFF.

This clone was seen only once. The chain carries TRBV5-1 and TRBJ2-7; 7 nucleotides agree with TRBD1. The CDR3 runs 13 residues. CDR1 SGHRS and CDR2 YFSETQ come from the germline V gene. V gave up 4 bases and J gave up 4 bases; unmatched junction bases: 5. The CDR3 coding sequence is TGCGCCAGCAGCGCCCGACAGGGATACGAGCAGTACTTC. As protein: CASSARQGYEQYF. The full variable domain, with the rest looked up from reference TRBV5-1 and TRBJ2-7, is KAGVTQTPRYLIKTRGQQVTLSCSPISGHRSVSWYQQTPGQGLQFLFEYFSETQRNKGNFPGRFSGRQFSNSRSEMNVSTLELGDSALYLCASSARQGYEQYFGPGTRLTVT.

The V call is TRBV5-1, the J call TRBJ2-3; 10 nucleotides agree with TRBD2. Germline V gene sequence: CDR1 SGHRS, CDR2 YFSETQ. The CDR3 is 18 amino acids. Trimming at V came to 0 bases and at J to 4 bases, leaving 11 bases not matched to a gene. The CDR3 DNA reads TGCGCCAGCAGCTTGGCCATATCTAGCGGGGGAGAGGCAGATACGCAGTATTTT. Its protein is CASSLAISSGGEADTQYF.

This chain uses TRBV11-3 with TRBJ1-1; D gene uncertain. V was shortened by 4 bases and J by 5 bases, with 14 bases between the two germline ends. CDR1 and CDR2 from the germline V gene are SGHNT and YENEEA. The CDR3 extends over 14 amino acids. In DNA form, the CDR3 reads TGTGCCAGCAGCTCACAATATCAGAGGACTGAAGCTTTCTTT. Encoded protein: CASSSQYQRTEAFF.